The 29 T cell receptor beta chains in this list originate from one sample, sequenced in a study of blood T cells in healthy people across ages. For the second PCR, which ran for roughly 6 to 12 cycles, a sample-barcoded 5' primer and a J-beta primer mix were used. TCRdb re-called the 5' RACE reads with MiXCR, one entry per CDR3 protein. Here the sample spans 550,000 to 600,000 distinct CDR3 sequences, around 50% being singletons. Sequenced material: blood. The receptors derive from an elderly man in good health.

The rearrangement joins TRBV5-1 to TRBJ2-3; 11 positions match TRBD2. V gave up 7 bases and J gave up 1 base; unmatched junction bases: 5. The CDR3 is 15 residues long. In germline, CDR1 is SGHRS, CDR2 YFSETQ. The CDR3 is CASGSGGAGTDTQYF. CDR3 coding DNA: TGCGCCAGCGGTAGCGGGGGGGCGGGCACAGATACGCAGTATTTT.

As concerns this clonotype: A read error may be the cause here, since a much bigger clone is one base away. The chain couples TRBV6-5 to TRBJ1-1, with 7 bases identical to TRBD1. The V segment lost 10 bases and the J segment 1 base; nucleotides outside the gene matches: 12. Germline CDR1 is MNHEY and CDR2 is SVGAGI. The CDR3 has 15 residues. In nucleotides, the CDR3 is TGTGCCAACAGACCCCGACAGGGAACGAACACTGAAGCTTTCTTT. Its translation is CANRPRQGTNTEAFF.

The chain is built from TRBV29-1 and TRBJ2-3; 10 positions match TRBD2. Trimming removed 4 bases from V and 2 bases from J; junction bases left unmatched: 6. From germline, CDR1 is SQVTM and CDR2 ANQGSEA. The CDR3 has 15 residues. The CDR3 DNA is TGCAGCGTTGGGGTTCTAGCGGGGGACACAGATACGCAGTATTTT. Translating gives CSVGVLAGDTDTQYF.

The CDR3 protein is CASSQIGTGRETQYF. The DNA of the CDR3 is TGTGCCAGCAGTCAGATAGGCACAGGGCGCGAGACCCAGTACTTC. V gene TRBV28 combines with J gene TRBJ2-7; TRBD1 might be the D (6 bases). The J call may be mistaken, given a closer DNA end match to TRBJ2-5. Germline V gene data show CDR1 as MDHEN and CDR2 as SYDVKM. This CDR3 is 15 amino acids long.

This clonotype has more than one count but fewer than ten. This chain uses TRBV12-3 or TRBV12-4 with TRBJ1-5; possible D gene TRBD1, 6 bases. The CDR3 runs to 14 residues. With 0 bases removed from V and 6 bases from J, the gap between germline ends came to 9 bases. CDR3 sequence reads: CASSLARGGQPQHF. CDR3 in DNA: TGTGCCAGCAGTTTAGCCAGGGGAGGTCAGCCCCAGCATTTT.

The chain links TRBV7-8 to TRBJ1-4, with TRBD1 identical over 7 bases. Germline V lookup: CDR1 SGHVS, CDR2 FQNEAQ. Losses at the gene ends were 5 bases for V and 10 bases for J; bases not matched to a gene: 7. The CDR3 covers 13 residues. The CDR3 here is CASSVRQGGKLFF. The CDR3 nucleotides read TGTGCCAGCAGCGTCAGACAGGGCGGAAAACTGTTTTTT.

The V call is TRBV30, the J call TRBJ2-7; a weak D match, TRBD2 (5 bases). The CDR3 consists of 15 residues. The germline CDR1 and CDR2 sequences are GTSNPN and SVGIG (reference sequence). V was trimmed by 2 bases and J by 2 bases, leaving 16 bases between them. CDR3 region: CAWSPLLRVTYEQYF. DNA for the CDR3: TGTGCCTGGAGTCCTCTTTTGCGGGTTACCTACGAGCAGTACTTC.

This CDR3 reads CASTKDPGDQPQHF. CDR3 sequence (DNA): TGTGCCAGTACTAAAGACCCCGGGGATCAGCCCCAGCATTTT. The chain combines TRBV19 with TRBJ1-5; D not certain. The V gene's germline CDR1 is LNHDA and CDR2 SQIVND (reference sequence). The CDR3 runs 14 residues. The germline V and J ends were trimmed by 7 bases and 5 bases, with 15 bases remaining between them.

There are many counts of this clonotype. V usage is TRBV28 and J usage is TRBJ2-5; 7 bases map to TRBD1. Looked up from germline, CDR1 is MDHEN and CDR2 is SYDVKM. V lost 6 bases to trimming and J lost 2 bases; unmatched junction nucleotides: 3. The CDR3 has 13 residues. CDR3 loop: CASRRTGQETQYF. The CDR3 DNA is TGTGCCAGCAGGCGGACAGGTCAAGAGACCCAGTACTTC.

This clonotype has a handful of counts. The chain is built from TRBV20-1 and TRBJ2-3, with 7 bases matching TRBD2. CDR3 length: 16 amino acids. V was clipped by 4 bases and J by 5 bases; unmatched bases: 15. Germline-derived CDR1 and CDR2 are DFQATT and SNEGSKA (reference sequence). CDR3 nucleotides: TGCAGTGCTACCACCACGCAGGCGGGAGTTAGAGATACGCAGTATTTT. Protein product: CSATTTQAGVRDTQYF.

This chain joins TRBV24-1 and TRBJ2-5; D ambiguous. CDR1 and CDR2 (germline): KGHDR, SFDVKD. V was cut by 0 bases and J by 11 bases, with 12 bases left in between. The CDR3 covers 13 residues. CDR3 DNA: TGTGCCACCAGTGATTTGACAAACAATGAGCAGTACTTC. This translates into CATSDLTNNEQYF.

This clonotype was seen more than once but under ten times. The genes are TRBV7-2 and TRBJ1-5; tentatively, D is TRBD1 (6 bases). The CDR3 loop spans 15 amino acids. The V gene's germline CDR1 is SGHTA and CDR2 FQGNSA. Trimming pared 0 bases from V and 6 bases from J, leaving 12 bases between. CDR3 bases: TGTGCCAGCAGCTTAGCGAGCGGGGGCACTCAGCCCCAGCATTTT. Translation: CASSLASGGTQPQHF.

This clonotype was picked up many times. The rearrangement uses TRBV6-6 and TRBJ1-2, with 12 bases lining up with TRBD1. Germline values: CDR1 MNHNY, CDR2 SVGAGI (reference sequence). CDR3 length: 14 residues. V lost 5 bases and J lost 7; bases outside the gene matches: 5. The CDR3, as DNA: TGTGCCAGCAGTCTGGGACAGGGGGCCGCTGGCTACACCTTC. It is translated as CASSLGQGAAGYTF.

V gene TRBV5-1 combines with J gene TRBJ2-3, with TRBD2 matching 8 bases. Germline trimming cut 4 bases from V and 5 bases from J; bases unmatched to any gene: 6. Germline CDR1 is SGHRS and CDR2 is YFSETQ. The CDR3 sequence is 14 residues long. CDR3 in amino acids: CASSGGTRRDTQYF. The CDR3 coding sequence is TGCGCCAGCAGCGGGGGGACTAGAAGAGATACGCAGTATTTT.

The chain's CDR3 is CSARDYRATGYTF. In nucleotides, the CDR3 is TGCAGTGCTAGGGATTACAGGGCAACTGGCTACACCTTC. The chain links TRBV20-1 to TRBJ1-2; TRBD1 is a possible D gene (6 bases). Germline CDR1 and CDR2: DFQATT and SNEGSKA (reference sequence). This CDR3 region has 13 residues. Trimming shortened V by 3 bases and J by 7 bases, and 15 bases separated the two germline ends.

This chain connects TRBV4-1 to TRBJ2-5, with a weak D call TRBD2 (5 bases). The DNA end favors TRBJ2-7, so the J call may be wrong. This CDR3 has 14 amino acids. Germline CDR1 is MGHRA and CDR2 is YSYEKL. CDR3 protein: CASSQEVARYEQYF. The CDR3 DNA follows: TGCGCCAGCAGCCAGGAGGTAGCGCGCTACGAGCAGTACTTC.

This chain links TRBV6-2 or TRBV6-3 with TRBJ2-3, with D maybe TRBD1 (6 bases). With 5 bases removed from V and 5 bases from J, the gap between germline ends came to 20 bases. Germline assignment: CDR1 MNHEY and CDR2 SVGEGT. CDR3 length: 16 residues. In DNA, the CDR3 is TGTGCCAGCAGTGACCCAAGCGACAGGCTGGGAGATACGCAGTATTTT. Amino acids: CASSDPSDRLGDTQYF.

The chain links TRBV2 to TRBJ2-2, with D maybe TRBD1 (5 bases). This CDR3 is built from 16 residues. The V gene's germline CDR1 is SNHLY and CDR2 FYNNEI. V was trimmed by 3 bases and J by 0 bases, leaving 11 bases between them. CDR3 region: CASSDADSPNTGELFF. The CDR3 DNA follows: TGTGCCAGCAGTGACGCCGACAGTCCGAACACCGGGGAGCTGTTTTTT.

V usage is TRBV20-1 and J usage is TRBJ2-3; 8 nucleotides match TRBD2. V lost 0 bases and J lost 7; bases outside the gene matches: 12. Germline loops: CDR1 DFQATT, CDR2 SNEGSKA (reference sequence). The CDR3 contains 16 residues. The CDR3 region is CSARDMAGGWLNTQYF. CDR3 bases: TGCAGTGCTAGAGATATGGCGGGGGGATGGCTAAATACGCAGTATTTT.

This chain connects TRBV6-2 or TRBV6-3 to TRBJ2-5, with 7 bases that match TRBD2. Unmatched junction bases numbered 20, after V lost 2 bases and J lost 11 bases. This CDR3 has 17 residues. Germline values: CDR1 MNHEY, CDR2 SVGEGT. CDR3 nucleotide sequence: TGTGCCAGCAGTTACGGTGTCGGGCTAGCGGTACGCAATGAGCAGTACTTC. The encoded protein is CASSYGVGLAVRNEQYF.

This clonotype was recorded many times. The V and J genes are TRBV7-2 and TRBJ2-3; 11 nucleotides agree with TRBD2. Germline CDR1 and CDR2: SGHTA and FQGNSA. Trimming cost V 6 bases and J 3 bases; bases outside gene matches: 8. This CDR3 is built from 16 residues. CDR3 DNA: TGTGCCAGCAGTCAACTAGCGGGGGCCCCGACAGATACGCAGTATTTT. It encodes CASSQLAGAPTDTQYF.

The chain joins TRBV29-1 to TRBJ2-3; maybe TRBD1 (5 bases). The CDR3 spans 12 residues. The ends were cut back, 6 bases at V and 2 bases at J, with 9 bases in the middle. Germline CDR1 reads SQVTM; CDR2 reads ANQGSEA. CDR3 DNA: TGCAGCGTGGGGCGGAACACAGATACGCAGTATTTT. Translation gives CSVGRNTDTQYF.

A few counts support this clonotype. This chain joins TRBV20-1 and TRBJ2-7; 10 bases fit TRBD1. The germline gives CDR1 DFQATT, CDR2 SNEGSKA (reference sequence). This CDR3 comprises 14 residues. The V segment lost 5 bases and the J segment 2 bases; nucleotides outside the gene matches: 6. The DNA for the CDR3 is TGCAGTGCTCAGGACAGGGGGAGACCCTACGAGCAGTACTTC. Its protein product is CSAQDRGRPYEQYF.

This chain connects TRBV6-2 or TRBV6-3 to TRBJ1-1; the match to TRBD1 covers 10 bases. The germline CDR1 and CDR2 sequences are MNHEY and SVGEGT. The CDR3 runs to 16 residues. V was clipped by 1 base and J by 6 bases; unmatched bases: 8. DNA of the CDR3: TGTGCCAGCAGTTACTGGAGGACAGGGGGTTTGGCTGAAGCTTTCTTT. This sequence encodes CASSYWRTGGLAEAFF.

This clonotype was seen only once. This chain joins TRBV20-1 and TRBJ2-1, with 7 bases fitting TRBD1. This CDR3 has 14 residues. V dropped 2 bases and J dropped 10; count of bases not matched to a gene: 11. Germline V gives CDR1 DFQATT, CDR2 SNEGSKA (reference sequence). CDR3 DNA: TGCAGTGCTAGACAGACAGGGTGGTCCTACGAGCAGTTCTTC. Translated: CSARQTGWSYEQFF.

This clonotype was seen many times. The chain couples TRBV6-6 to TRBJ2-7; 8 bases line up with TRBD1. This CDR3 is 14 amino acids long. V dropped 7 bases and J dropped 6; count of bases not matched to a gene: 11. CDR1 and CDR2 from the germline V gene are MNHNY and SVGAGI (reference sequence). The CDR3 reads CASTPDRGLFEQYF. The CDR3 DNA reads TGTGCCAGCACCCCTGACAGGGGTTTATTCGAGCAGTACTTC.

This clonotype was found a few times. This sequence joins TRBV14 and TRBJ1-6; weak D call: TRBD1 (6 bases). The germline V and J ends were trimmed by 4 bases and 8 bases, with 12 bases remaining between them. The CDR3 runs to 14 residues. CDR1 and CDR2 (germline): SGHDN, FVKESK. The CDR3 reads CASSPGHLYSPLHF. The CDR3 coding sequence is TGTGCCAGCAGCCCGGGACATTTGTATTCACCCCTCCACTTT.

V and J are TRBV20-1 and TRBJ2-3; D call uncertain. This CDR3 has 15 residues. Looked up from germline, CDR1 is DFQATT and CDR2 is SNEGSKA (reference sequence). The V end was cut by 1 base, the J end by 2 bases, with 13 bases between. The CDR3 sequence: CSARVIGLVTDTQYF. CDR3 coding DNA: TGCAGTGCTAGAGTTATTGGGCTAGTCACAGATACGCAGTATTTT.

This clonotype was counted ten times or more. The rearrangement uses TRBV29-1 and TRBJ2-3; 7 positions agree with TRBD2. CDR1 and CDR2 from the germline V gene are SQVTM and ANQGSEA. The CDR3 runs to 15 residues. J lost 3 bases, V lost 2 bases, and 8 bases had no gene match. This chain's CDR3 is CSVELGRGSTDTQYF. In nucleotides, the CDR3 is TGCAGCGTTGAATTGGGGCGGGGGTCTACAGATACGCAGTATTTT.